A single TCR beta chain is shown here with its context. This record comes from a study of blood T cell repertoires in COVID-19. Across the study: COVID-19 samples, acute and convalescent, were from the United States, Italy and Spain. From T cells, B-cell-depleted T cells, or PBMCs came the material, which was cDNA or gDNA.

As originally analysed: For nucleated cells, counts were estimated from reference gene primer amplification. Only in-frame clones appear in the TCRdb table, and some are missing; sequencing was by immunoSEQ multiplex PCR. V and J calls and clone size are copied from that table; D and trimming were computed from the DNA. The table records 200,000 to 250,000 clones, less than 85% of them present only once. While infection was still active, Seattle patients were enrolled and then followed longitudinally. The CDR3 length is 15 residues. Germline CDR1 and CDR2: SGHDT and YYEEEE. The V segment lost 7 bases and the J segment 5 bases; nucleotides outside the gene matches: 9.

The clonotype originates from a woman aged 80 or over with COVID-19, enrolled during active disease. J is TRBJ1-4 and V is TRBV5-6; 9 bases are shared with TRBD1. Source material: peripheral blood. The CDR3 is CASARGGQGNEKLFF. The CDR3 nucleotides are TGTGCCAGCGCACGAGGAGGACAGGGGAATGAAAAACTGTTTTTT. Together with reference TRBV5-6 and TRBJ1-4, the CDR3 gives the full variable domain: DAGVTQSPTHLIKTRGQQVTLRCSPKSGHDTVSWYQQALGQGPQFIFQYYEEEERQRGNFPDRFSGHQFPNYSSELNVNALLLGDSALYLCASARGGQGNEKLFFGSGTQLSVL.